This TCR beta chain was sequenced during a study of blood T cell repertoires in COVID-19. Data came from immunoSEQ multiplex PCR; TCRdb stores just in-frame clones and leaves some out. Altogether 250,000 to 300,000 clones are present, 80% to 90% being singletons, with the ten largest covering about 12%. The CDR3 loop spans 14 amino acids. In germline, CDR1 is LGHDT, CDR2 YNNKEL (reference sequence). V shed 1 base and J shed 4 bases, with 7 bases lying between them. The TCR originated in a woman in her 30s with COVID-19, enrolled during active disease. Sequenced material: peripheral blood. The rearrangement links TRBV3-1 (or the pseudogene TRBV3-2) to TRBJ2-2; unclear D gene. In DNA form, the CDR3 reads TGTGCCAGCAGCCAAGTTGTCAGCACCGGGGAGCTGTTTTTT. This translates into CASSQVVSTGELFF.